These T cell receptor beta chains were read from a single sample in a study of regulatory dendritic cells for organ transplantation. Assay used: immunoSEQ multiplex PCR; TCRdb lists only in-frame clones, some missing. Counted here are 20,000 to 25,000 clones, roughly 69% occurring once; the ten biggest clones make up about 0.96%. Input material: memory CD4+ T cells from blood. The receptors were gathered from a human donor in good health. Both conserved end residues are part of each CDR3. D genes are given only for firm matches. Only some rows state a clone size, as once, few, many or a class for expanded clones.

j_call,v_call,clone_size,d_call,cdr3_nt,cdr3_aa
TRBJ2-2,TRBV2,-,-,TGTGCCAGCAGCAAGCCAGCTCGGGACACCGGGGAGCTGTTTTTT,CASSKPARDTGELFF
TRBJ2-3,TRBV4-2,-,-,TGTGCCAGCAGCCAAGCTAGCGAGAATACGCAGTATTTT,CASSQASENTQYF
TRBJ1-2,TRBV5-6,-,-,TGTGCCAGCAGCGCGAAAACAGGGTTTGACTATGGCTACACCTTC,CASSAKTGFDYGYTF
TRBJ2-4,TRBV2,-,-,TGTGCCAGCAGTGAAGATCGGGGGATTGCAGCCAAAAACATTCAGTACTTC,CASSEDRGIAAKNIQYF
TRBJ1-5,TRBV5-8,-,-,TGTGCCAGCAGCTTGGCTTTGACAGGCGGAAATCAGCCCCAGCATTTT,CASSLALTGGNQPQHF
TRBJ1-1,TRBV10-3,-,-,TGTGCCTCCTTGGGGGGTTTTAGAGAAACTGAAGCTTTCTTT,CASLGGFRETEAFF
TRBJ2-2,TRBV6-5,once,TRBD1,TGTGCCAGCAGTTACCAAGGGACAGGATACACCGGGGAGCTGTTTTTT,CASSYQGTGYTGELFF
TRBJ2-5,TRBV4-3,once,TRBD2,TGCGCCAGCAGCCAAGAACTAGCGGGGGGGCCCAGGAAGACCCAGTACTTC,CASSQELAGGPRKTQYF
TRBJ2-5,TRBV9,-,TRBD1,TGTGCCAGCAGCGCCTCCGACAGGGCGGTAGAGACCCAGTACTTC,CASSASDRAVETQYF
TRBJ2-5,TRBV7-3,-,-,TGTGCCAGCAGCTTCGGTGTTCTGGAGACCCAGTACTTC,CASSFGVLETQYF
TRBJ2-7,TRBV7-9,-,TRBD1,TGTGCCAGCAGACTCCCAGGGGGACAGGGGTCCTACGAGCAGTACTTC,CASRLPGGQGSYEQYF
TRBJ2-5,TRBV6-5,once,-,TGTGCCAGCAGCCCCACCGGGGTCCAAGAGACCCAGTACTTC,CASSPTGVQETQYF
TRBJ1-1,TRBV7-9,-,-,TGTGCCAGCAGCTTAGTGGGTAGAGGTGTGGCTGAAGCTTTCTTT,CASSLVGRGVAEAFF
TRBJ1-2,TRBV4-2,few,TRBD1,TGTGCCAGCAGCCAGGGGGACAGGGGCCCCCTTGGCTACACCTTC,CASSQGDRGPLGYTF
TRBJ2-7,TRBV19,few,TRBD1,TGTGCCAGTAGTTCCGGGACAGGGAATGGTGCTTTCTACGAGCAGTACTTC,CASSSGTGNGAFYEQYF
TRBJ1-5,TRBV2,-,TRBD1,TGTGCCAGCAAGCCGGGACAGGGATTCAATCAGCCCCAGCATTTT,CASKPGQGFNQPQHF
TRBJ2-3,TRBV29-1,-,-,TGCAGCGTGCACGGACTCAGCTCTAGCACAGATACGCAGTATTTT,CSVHGLSSSTDTQYF
TRBJ2-5,TRBV2,-,-,TGTGCCAGCAGTGCCTACAGGAGTCGCCAAGAGACCCAGTACTTC,CASSAYRSRQETQYF
TRBJ1-1,TRBV18,-,-,TGTGCCAGCTCGATCTCCGGGTCCACTGAAGCTTTCTTT,CASSISGSTEAFF
TRBJ2-3,TRBV5-6,-,TRBD2,TGTGCCAGCAGCTTGGGCGGGGGACGGACGACAGATACGCAGTATTTT,CASSLGGGRTTDTQYF
TRBJ2-7,TRBV7-6,few,-,TGTGCCAGCAGCTTAGTGGCAGGGTTCGACGAGCAGTACTTC,CASSLVAGFDEQYF
TRBJ1-2,TRBV5-1,-,-,TGCGCCAGCAGCCGAAGCACAGGGTTCTATGGCTACACCTTC,CASSRSTGFYGYTF
TRBJ1-6,TRBV2,-,TRBD1,TGTGCCACCCAGGACAGGGAGGGATCACCCCTCCACTTT,CATQDREGSPLHF
TRBJ1-1,TRBV5-1,-,-,TGCGCCAGCAGCTTTATCTCGTCCAACACTGAAGCTTTCTTT,CASSFISSNTEAFF
TRBJ1-6,TRBV25-1,-,TRBD1,TGTGCCAGTACCGGGACAGGGAATTCACCCCTCCACTTT,CASTGTGNSPLHF
TRBJ2-5,TRBV19,-,-,TGTGCCAGTAGTACGGGCCAGGCGGGGACCCAGTACTTC,CASSTGQAGTQYF
TRBJ2-2,TRBV5-6,-,-,TGTGCCAGCAGACCGGGACTGGCGGGGGAGCTGTTTTTT,CASRPGLAGELFF
TRBJ2-1,TRBV12-5,few,TRBD2,TGTGCTAGTGGTTTGGTATCGGGGGGGATATACAATGAGCAGTTCTTC,CASGLVSGGIYNEQFF
TRBJ2-3,TRBV5-1,-,TRBD2,TGCGCCAGCAGCTTGGCGGGGGGGGGCTCCCCAGATACGCAGTATTTT,CASSLAGGGSPDTQYF
TRBJ2-1,TRBV7-2,-,-,TGTGCCAGCAAACGCCGGCGCGAGGACAATGAGCAGTTCTTC,CASKRRREDNEQFF
TRBJ1-2,TRBV5-1,-,-,TGCGCCAGCAGCCTGACAGATTACTATGGCTACACCTTC,CASSLTDYYGYTF